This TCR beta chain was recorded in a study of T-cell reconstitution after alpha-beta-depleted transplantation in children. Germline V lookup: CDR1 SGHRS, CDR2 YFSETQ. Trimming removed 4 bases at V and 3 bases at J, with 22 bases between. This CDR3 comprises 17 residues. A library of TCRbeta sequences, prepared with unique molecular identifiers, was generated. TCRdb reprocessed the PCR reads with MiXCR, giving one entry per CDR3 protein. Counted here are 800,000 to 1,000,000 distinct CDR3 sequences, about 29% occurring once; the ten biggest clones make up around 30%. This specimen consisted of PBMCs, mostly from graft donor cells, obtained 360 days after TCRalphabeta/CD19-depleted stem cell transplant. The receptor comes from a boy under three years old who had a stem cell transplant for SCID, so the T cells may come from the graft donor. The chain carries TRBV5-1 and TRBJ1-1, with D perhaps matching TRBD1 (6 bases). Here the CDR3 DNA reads TGCGCCAGCAGCACCCTTTACAGGGAAGATTCCGACACTGAAGCTTTCTTT. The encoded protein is CASSTLYREDSDTEAFF.